Given below is one T cell receptor (beta chain) in context. Self-reported history from a screening survey and questionnaire set each donor's cohort. These data originate in a study of blood T cell repertoires in COVID-19. Study-wide background: Italy, Spain and the United States were the sources of the convalescent and acute COVID-19 samples.

The V and J ends lost 2 bases and 3 bases respectively, with 8 bases between them. This CDR3 region has 13 residues. The germline V gene has CDR1 SEHNR and CDR2 FQNEAQ (reference sequence). Clones were read by immunoSEQ multiplex PCR, and TCRdb kept only the in-frame ones, dropping some. Of 260,000 or so clones listed, 86% are singletons. This TCR derives from a man between 18 and 35 years old who had recovered from COVID-19. J is TRBJ2-7 and V is TRBV7-9; D might be TRBD1 (6 bases). Input material: PBMCs or T cells enriched from blood (not recorded which). CDR3 sequence (DNA): TGTGCCAGCAGCTTAAAGACAGGCTACGAGCAGTACTTC. Translation gives CASSLKTGYEQYF.